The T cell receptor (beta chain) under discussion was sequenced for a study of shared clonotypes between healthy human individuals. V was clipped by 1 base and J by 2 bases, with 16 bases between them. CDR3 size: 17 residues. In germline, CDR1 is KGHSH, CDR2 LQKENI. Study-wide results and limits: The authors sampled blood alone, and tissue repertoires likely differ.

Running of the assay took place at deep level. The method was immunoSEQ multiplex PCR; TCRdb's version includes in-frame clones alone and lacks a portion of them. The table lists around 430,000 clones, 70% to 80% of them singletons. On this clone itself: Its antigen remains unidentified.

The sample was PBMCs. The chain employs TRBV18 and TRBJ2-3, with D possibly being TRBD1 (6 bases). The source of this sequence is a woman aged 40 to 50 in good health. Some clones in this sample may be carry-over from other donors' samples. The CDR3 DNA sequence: TGTGCCAGCTCACCACTGGGTCGACAGGAGGTCACAGATACGCAGTATTTT. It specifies CASSPLGRQEVTDTQYF.